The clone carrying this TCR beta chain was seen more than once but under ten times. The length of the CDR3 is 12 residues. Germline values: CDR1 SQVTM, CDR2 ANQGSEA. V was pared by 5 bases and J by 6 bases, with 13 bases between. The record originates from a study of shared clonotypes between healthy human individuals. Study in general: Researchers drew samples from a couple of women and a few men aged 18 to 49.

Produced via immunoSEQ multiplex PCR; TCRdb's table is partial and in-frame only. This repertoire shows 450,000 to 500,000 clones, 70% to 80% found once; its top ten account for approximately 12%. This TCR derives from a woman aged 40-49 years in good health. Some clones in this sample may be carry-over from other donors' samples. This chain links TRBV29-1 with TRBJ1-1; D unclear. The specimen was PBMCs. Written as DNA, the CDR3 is TGCAGCGTTTCCTCGTCTGGGGCTGAAGCTTTCTTT. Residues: CSVSSSGAEAFF.